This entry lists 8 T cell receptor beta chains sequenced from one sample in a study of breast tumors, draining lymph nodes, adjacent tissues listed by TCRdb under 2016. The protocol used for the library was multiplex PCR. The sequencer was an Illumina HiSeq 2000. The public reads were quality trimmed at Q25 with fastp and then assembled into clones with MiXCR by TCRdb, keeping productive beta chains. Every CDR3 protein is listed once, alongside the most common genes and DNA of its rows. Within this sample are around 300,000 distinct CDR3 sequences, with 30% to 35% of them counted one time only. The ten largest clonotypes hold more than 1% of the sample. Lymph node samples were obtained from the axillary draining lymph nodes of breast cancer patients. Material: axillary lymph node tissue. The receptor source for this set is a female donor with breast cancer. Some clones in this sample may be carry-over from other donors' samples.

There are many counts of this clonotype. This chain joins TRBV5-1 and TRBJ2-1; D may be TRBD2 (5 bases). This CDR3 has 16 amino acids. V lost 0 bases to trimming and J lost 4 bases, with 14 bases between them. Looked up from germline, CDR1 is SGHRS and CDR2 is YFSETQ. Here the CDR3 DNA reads TGCGCCAGCAGCTTGGTTGTCGGGATGGGGTACAATGAGCAGTTCTTC. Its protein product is CASSLVVGMGYNEQFF.

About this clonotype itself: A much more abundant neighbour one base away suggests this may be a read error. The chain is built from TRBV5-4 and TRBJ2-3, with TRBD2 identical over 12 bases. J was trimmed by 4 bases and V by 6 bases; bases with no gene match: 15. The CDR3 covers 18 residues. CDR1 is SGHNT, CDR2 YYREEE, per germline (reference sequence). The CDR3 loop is CASNPLPALAGGADTQYF. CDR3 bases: TGTGCCAGCAATCCTCTACCGGCACTAGCGGGAGGAGCAGATACGCAGTATTTT.

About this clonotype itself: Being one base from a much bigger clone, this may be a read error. The CDR3 sequence is CASNQEISGIGNEQFF. The DNA of the CDR3 is TGTGCCAGCAACCAAGAAATTAGCGGGATTGGGAATGAGCAGTTCTTC. The chain employs TRBV4-2 and TRBJ2-1; 8 bases align to TRBD2. The CDR3 is made up of 16 amino acids. Germline lookup yields CDR1 LGHNA and CDR2 YNFKEQ.

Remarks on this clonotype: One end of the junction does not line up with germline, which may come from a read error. The CDR3 region is CASSSTGLGDF. DNA for the CDR3: TGTGCCAGCAGCTCGACAGGGCTTGGGGACTTC. The rearrangement joins TRBV7-6 to TRBJ2-5, with TRBD1 matching over 7 bases. Germline assignment: CDR1 SGHVS and CDR2 FNYEAQ. CDR3 length equals 11 residues. The whole variable domain, filled in from reference TRBV7-6 and TRBJ2-5, reads GAGVSQSPRYKVTKRGQDVALRCDPISGHVSLYWYRQALGQGPEFLTYFNYEAQQDKSGLPNDRFSAERPEGSISTLTIQRTEQRDSAMYRCASSSTGLGDFGPGTRLLVL.

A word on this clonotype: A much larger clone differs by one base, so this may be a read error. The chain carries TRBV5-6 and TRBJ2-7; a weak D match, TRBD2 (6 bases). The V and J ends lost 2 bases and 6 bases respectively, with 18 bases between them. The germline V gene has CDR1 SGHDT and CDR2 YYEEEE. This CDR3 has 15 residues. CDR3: CASSFSSARAPEQYF. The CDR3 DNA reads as TGTGCCAGCAGCTTCTCTAGCGCGAGGGCCCCCGAGCAGTACTTC.

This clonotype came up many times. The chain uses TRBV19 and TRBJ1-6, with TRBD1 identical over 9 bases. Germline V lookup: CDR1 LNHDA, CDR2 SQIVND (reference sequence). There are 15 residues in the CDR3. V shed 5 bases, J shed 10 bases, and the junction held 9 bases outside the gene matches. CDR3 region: CASSPEQGARSPLHF. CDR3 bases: TGTGCCAGTAGTCCCGAACAGGGGGCAAGATCACCCCTCCACTTT.

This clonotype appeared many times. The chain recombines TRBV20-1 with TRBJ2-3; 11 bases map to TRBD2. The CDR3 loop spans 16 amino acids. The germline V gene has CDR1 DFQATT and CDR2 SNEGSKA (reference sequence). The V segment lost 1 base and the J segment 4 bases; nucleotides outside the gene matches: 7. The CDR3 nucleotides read TGCAGTGCTAGAGCCATAACTAGCGGGAGTCCAGATACGCAGTATTTT. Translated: CSARAITSGSPDTQYF.

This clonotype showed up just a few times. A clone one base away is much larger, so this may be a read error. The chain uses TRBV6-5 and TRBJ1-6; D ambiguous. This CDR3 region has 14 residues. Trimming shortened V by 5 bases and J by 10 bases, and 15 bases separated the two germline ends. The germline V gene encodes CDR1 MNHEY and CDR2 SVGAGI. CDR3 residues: CASSHLGSRSPLHF. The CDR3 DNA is TGTGCCAGCAGTCACTTAGGGAGCCGCTCACCCCTCCACTTT.